This is a list of T cell receptor beta chains from one sample in a study of blood T cells in healthy people across ages. TCRdb re-analysed the 5' RACE reads in MiXCR, keeping a single row per CDR3 protein. Seen here are about 1.4 million distinct CDR3 sequences, around 59% observed once, and the top ten hold 5.5% to 8%. The source material was blood. Receptors were obtained from a man aged 18 to 29 in good health. The CDR3 runs from the conserved cysteine through the conserved F or W. D genes are given only for firm matches. For some rows the clone size is stated as once, few or many, or as a class when expanded; others skip it.

size	V	J	D	DNA	CDR3
NA	TRBV6-5	TRBJ2-4	TRBD1	TGTGCCAGCAGTTACTCGTGGGACAGGGGGCTCCAAGAGCAGTACTTC	CASSYSWDRGLQEQYF
NA	TRBV6-5	TRBJ1-5	NA	TGTGCCAGCAGTTACTCGGTTTATAGCAATCAGCCCCAGCATTTT	CASSYSVYSNQPQHF
NA	TRBV19	TRBJ2-2	TRBD2	TGTGCCAGTAGTACCCGCGGGGGGAGCGGGGAGCTGTTTTTT	CASSTRGGSGELFF
few	TRBV28	TRBJ2-4	NA	TGTGCCAGCAGTTTAATGCGAGGGGCCAAAAACATTCAGTACTTC	CASSLMRGAKNIQYF
few	TRBV4-1	TRBJ2-7	NA	TGCGCCAGCAGCCAAGGGGCCTTGGACTACGAGCAGTACTTC	CASSQGALDYEQYF
few	TRBV15	TRBJ2-7	NA	TGTGCCACCAGCCAGACCTGGGAGGTCTGGGCCTACGAGCAGTACTTC	CATSQTWEVWAYEQYF
NA	TRBV4-1	TRBJ2-7	NA	TGCGCCAGCAGCCAAGGGCCCCAGTTATCCTACGAGCAGTACTTC	CASSQGPQLSYEQYF
once	TRBV7-9	TRBJ2-5	TRBD1	TGTGCCAGCAGCCCCGGACAGGGAAGAGCGCAAGAGACCCAGTACTTC	CASSPGQGRAQETQYF
many	TRBV20-1	TRBJ1-2	NA	TGCAGTGCTAGAGAGCGGGGGGGCGGTTCTGGGAACTATGGCTACACCTTC	CSARERGGGSGNYGYTF
NA	TRBV29-1	TRBJ1-1	NA	TGCAGCGTTGAAGGAATAGTGGAGGGAGCTGGTGACACTGAAGCTTTCTTT	CSVEGIVEGAGDTEAFF
few	TRBV11-2	TRBJ2-7	TRBD2	TGTGCCAGCAGAAAACCGGGACTAGCGACCTACGAGCAGTACTTC	CASRKPGLATYEQYF
NA	TRBV6-5	TRBJ2-7	TRBD1	TGTGCCAGCAGCTACTCCCAGGGGACAGGGATTCACGAGCAGTACTTC	CASSYSQGTGIHEQYF
NA	TRBV10-3	TRBJ2-7	NA	TGTGCCATCAGTGAGTCCCCCCGAGGGGCCTACGAGCAGTACTTC	CAISESPRGAYEQYF
NA	TRBV29-1	TRBJ2-5	TRBD1	TGCAGCGTTGAAGACACCGGGACAGGGGCAGAGACCCAGTACTTC	CSVEDTGTGAETQYF
once	TRBV7-9	TRBJ1-2	NA	TGTGCCAGCAGCTTTGACGGAAACTGGGGCTACACCTTC	CASSFDGNWGYTF
NA	TRBV7-9	TRBJ1-2	NA	TGTGCCAGCAGCTCACCCAGGGAGAGCTCTGGCTACACCTTC	CASSSPRESSGYTF
NA	TRBV27	TRBJ2-3	TRBD2	TGTGCCAGCAGTCCAATGGGGGGGGGCACAGATACGCAGTATTTT	CASSPMGGGTDTQYF
few	TRBV10-3	TRBJ2-5	TRBD2	TGTGCCATCAGTGACACTAGCGGGAAGTACCAAGAGACCCAGTACTTC	CAISDTSGKYQETQYF
few	TRBV5-1	TRBJ2-3	NA	TGCGCCAGCAGCTTGGCCGGGGGATTTAGTAGCACAGATACGCAGTATTTT	CASSLAGGFSSTDTQYF
NA	TRBV28	TRBJ1-1	NA	TGTGCCAGCAATTTTATCAGGATGAACACTGAAGCTTTCTTT	CASNFIRMNTEAFF
few	TRBV12-3/TRBV12-4	TRBJ2-7	NA	TGTGCCAGCAGTTTAGCGCCTGGGGGACTGTACGAGCAGTACTTC	CASSLAPGGLYEQYF
NA	TRBV6-1	TRBJ2-3	TRBD2	TGTGCCAGCCATAGAGCTCTTAGCGCGGGGGGGACAGATACGCAGTATTTT	CASHRALSAGGTDTQYF
few	TRBV6-2/TRBV6-3	TRBJ2-7	NA	TGTGCCAGCAGTTACCTCGTAAGTTACGAGCAGTACTTC	CASSYLVSYEQYF
NA	TRBV7-6	TRBJ1-1	NA	TGTGCCAGCAGCCATTCCTACCGGGGCCCTATGAACACTGAAGCTTTCTTT	CASSHSYRGPMNTEAFF
NA	TRBV3-1	TRBJ2-3	NA	TGTGCCACCGGGGGTGGCGTTGGCACAGATACGCAGTATTTT	CATGGGVGTDTQYF
NA	TRBV7-9	TRBJ2-2	NA	TGTGCCAGCACCCCCCGTAGTGTATTGGTCGGGGAGCTGTTTTTT	CASTPRSVLVGELFF
NA	TRBV20-1	TRBJ2-5	TRBD1	TGCAGTGCTAGAGATCGGGCGAGACAGGGATGGCAAGAGACCCAGTACTTC	CSARDRARQGWQETQYF
few	TRBV12-5	TRBJ1-4	NA	TGTGCTAGTGGTTGGGGACTGGAAAAACTGTTTTTT	CASGWGLEKLFF
NA	TRBV19	TRBJ2-1	NA	TGTGCCAGTAGTTGGCAGAACAATGAGCAGTTCTTC	CASSWQNNEQFF
NA	TRBV12-3/TRBV12-4	TRBJ2-7	TRBD1	TGTGCCAGCAGCGGGACAGAAAGACACTACGAGCAGTACTTC	CASSGTERHYEQYF
NA	TRBV29-1	TRBJ1-2	NA	TGCAGCGTTGATCCGGTGGATAACTATGGCTACACCTTC	CSVDPVDNYGYTF
NA	TRBV9	TRBJ2-7	TRBD2	TGTGCCAGCAGCCCCTACCTAGCGGGGGGGACCTACGAGCAGTACTTC	CASSPYLAGGTYEQYF
few	TRBV7-9	TRBJ2-3	TRBD2	TGTGCCAGCAGGTGGGCCCCGGGAGGTGTGGATACGCAGTATTTT	CASRWAPGGVDTQYF
NA	TRBV6-5	TRBJ2-1	NA	TGTGCCAGCAGTTACTCGGAAGCTTACAATGAGCAGTTCTTC	CASSYSEAYNEQFF
NA	TRBV28	TRBJ1-6	NA	TGTGCCAGCAGACCACAGGGACCTAATTCACCCCTCCACTTT	CASRPQGPNSPLHF
NA	TRBV12-3/TRBV12-4	TRBJ2-3	NA	TGTGCCAGCAGCCCTCGACAGGTAACAGATATGGAGTATTTT	CASSPRQVTDMEYF
NA	TRBV20-1	TRBJ1-1	TRBD1	TGCAGTGCTGTTTGGGACAGCCCGAGCACTGAAGCTTTCTTT	CSAVWDSPSTEAFF
few	TRBV20-1	TRBJ2-3	NA	TGCAGTGCTTGCCCCACAGATACGCAGTATTTT	CSACPTDTQYF
NA	TRBV20-1	TRBJ1-6	NA	TGCAGTGCGGCAGGGAGCTCCTATAATTCACCCCTCCACTTT	CSAAGSSYNSPLHF
NA	TRBV4-1	TRBJ2-7	NA	TGCGTCAGCAGCCACCTTACTAGTTCCGAGCAGTACTTC	CVSSHLTSSEQYF
NA	TRBV6-1	TRBJ2-7	TRBD1	TGTGCCAGCAGCTTTCCAGGGGGCACCTACGAGCAGTACTTC	CASSFPGGTYEQYF
NA	TRBV5-1	TRBJ2-7	NA	TGCGCCAGCAGCGCCGGGGACGTACACGAGCAGTACTTC	CASSAGDVHEQYF
NA	TRBV7-9	TRBJ1-1	NA	TGTGCCAGCAGCTTTGAGGGGGTTGAGGACACTGAAGCTTTCTTT	CASSFEGVEDTEAFF
NA	TRBV28	TRBJ2-7	NA	TGTGCCAGCAGTTTACCCTACACAGGTTACTCCTACGAGCAGTACTTC	CASSLPYTGYSYEQYF
few	TRBV4-1	TRBJ1-2	NA	TGCGCCAGCAGCCCTATAGAGGACCCCATTTTGGGCTACACCTTC	CASSPIEDPILGYTF
NA	TRBV28	TRBJ1-3	TRBD1	TGTGCCAGCAGTGACAGGGGCCCTGGAAACACCATATATTTT	CASSDRGPGNTIYF
NA	TRBV30	TRBJ1-2	NA	TGTGCCTGGAGTCAACCACAGGGAAGGAACCATGGCTACACCTTC	CAWSQPQGRNHGYTF
NA	TRBV15	TRBJ1-5	NA	TGTGCCACCAGCAGAGATTTAGGGGGGAATCAGCCCCAGCATTTT	CATSRDLGGNQPQHF
NA	TRBV7-9	TRBJ2-4	NA	TGTGCCAGCCACCGGGGCGGAGAAAACATTCAGTACTTC	CASHRGGENIQYF
few	TRBV12-3/TRBV12-4	TRBJ2-3	TRBD2	TGTGCCAGCCGACTAGCGGGGGCCCTATTGGATACGCAGTATTTT	CASRLAGALLDTQYF
few	TRBV4-1	TRBJ1-1	TRBD1	TGCGCCAGCAGCCAAGTGGGGACAGCCAACACTGAAGCTTTCTTT	CASSQVGTANTEAFF
NA	TRBV5-1	TRBJ2-7	TRBD2	TGCGCCAGCAGCTTGCGTAGCGGGACAATCTACGAGCAGTACTTC	CASSLRSGTIYEQYF
few	TRBV7-2	TRBJ2-2	NA	TGTGCCAGCCGCGATCCGGGCCAAGGGGACACCGGGGAGCTGTTTTTT	CASRDPGQGDTGELFF
NA	TRBV4-2	TRBJ2-7	TRBD2	TGTGCCAGCTCGACCGGGACTAGCGGGATGGATCCCTACGAGCAGTACTTC	CASSTGTSGMDPYEQYF